This T cell receptor beta chain derives from a study of blood T cell repertoires in COVID-19 (dated by TCRdb to 2019 to 2021). Study-wide context: Collaborator samples came from the United States, Italy and Spain and covered acute and convalescent phases of COVID-19. The prospective study material was composed of cDNA or gDNA derived from T cells, B-cell-depleted T cells, or PBMCs. Subjects who had been exposed to COVID-19, were actively infected with it, or had recovered from it provided the deeply sampled blood TCRbeta repertoires that made up the dataset. The repertoires were released in a freely available public database meant as a resource for research on the immune response to SARS-CoV-2. Samples were obtained from the ongoing ImmuneRACE study (first 160 participants) and from 1,000 to 1,500 subjects provided by 6 global collaborators. Nearly every sample came with metadata listing a de-identified subject ID, COVID-19 status, age in years and sex. Where HLA class I and class II types were available, the types were taken from metadata supplied by the sample provider, not from assay-based typing. The study at large found these results: The quantity of clinical and demographic metadata differed by source and by participant and was supplied without curation.

The immunoSEQ Assay, a bias-controlled multiplex PCR, was used to amplify TCRbeta CDR3 regions from genomic DNA. The published analysis was carried out like this. The number of nucleated cells in each sample was estimated from the amplification of reference gene primers within the assay. Sequence reads were collapsed and filtered to measure the absolute abundance of every unique TCRbeta CDR3 rearrangement. For each sample, productive Simpson clonality was calculated as the square root of Simpson's diversity index across productive rearrangements. TCRdb retrieved this table from immuneACCESS and kept in-frame rearrangements only. Not all clones are present; in checked studies, unresolved V genes account for under half, and no reason is known for the remainder. From that table come the V and J calls and clone size; the DNA was used to work out D and trimming. This sample gives 300,000 to 450,000 clones in total; approximately 88% of them show up just once. The top ten clones comprise less than 3.5% of the sample.

Trimming leaves V shorter by 1 base and J shorter by 5 bases, with the junction holding 4 bases beyond the gene matches. The CDR3 numbers 15 residues from cysteine through phenylalanine. This entry keeps only the CDR3 DNA: 45 bases, framed from base 1. From the germline V gene, CDR1 is KGHSH and CDR2 is LQKENI. One collaborating source in Seattle enrolled patients during active infection and followed them longitudinally through the course of disease. Collaborating institutions collected whole blood in K2EDTA tubes following their own protocols. For TCRbeta analysis, collaborators shipped samples in one of three forms: frozen whole blood, isolated PBMCs, or DNA extracted from either of those sample types. Notes on this clone: Its antigen is still unknown. The record has no base qualities; no much larger clone is one base away.

This chain joins TRBV18 to TRBJ1-4, with 7 bases matching TRBD1. The sequencing sample was made of peripheral blood. The origin of this receptor is a woman in her thirties with COVID-19, enrolled during active disease. The nucleotides read TGTGCCAGCTCACCACAGGGGGCCTTAAATGAAAAACTGTTTTTT. This is translated as CASSPQGALNEKLFF.